A selection of T cell receptor beta chains follows, all from one sample in a study of regulatory T cells in long-lasting Graves disease. Each CDR3 protein gets one entry after TCRdb re-called the multiplex PCR reads with MiXCR. This sample has 400,000 to 500,000 distinct CDR3 sequences; 21% occur once, and the top ten carry roughly 13%. The sequencing used peripheral blood mononuclear cells (PBMCs), collected when the disease was refractory, from a patient treated with antithyroid drugs. The receptors here all came from a female donor with Graves disease. Each CDR3 is given with its conserved first and last residue. D genes are given only for firm matches. The size entry is marked missing in some rows and otherwise reads once, few, many or a size class.

D gene | J gene | clone size | V gene | CDR3 DNA | CDR3 protein
. | TRBJ2-1 | few | TRBV6-2/TRBV6-3 | TGTGCCAGCAGTCGGAACTCGGACGGCGGGAATGAGCAGTTCTTC | CASSRNSDGGNEQFF
TRBD2 | TRBJ2-7 | many | TRBV20-1 | TGCAGTGCTAGCGGGAGGGCCGAGGTTGATATCGAGCAGTACTTC | CSASGRAEVDIEQYF
. | TRBJ1-6 | many | TRBV15 | TGTGCCACCAGCAGAGATCGGCCGTCACCCCTCCACTTT | CATSRDRPSPLHF
. | TRBJ2-1 | . | TRBV5-1 | TGCGCCAGCAGCTTGGTAGCTCAGTACAATGAGCAGTTCTTC | CASSLVAQYNEQFF
. | TRBJ1-6 | . | TRBV28 | TGTGCCAGCAGTTTAGACGGTTGGTCACCCCTCCACTTT | CASSLDGWSPLHF
. | TRBJ2-2 | many | TRBV6-5 | TGTGCCAGCAGTTACCATCGTGGCGGGGAGCTGTTTTTT | CASSYHRGGELFF
. | TRBJ2-2 | . | TRBV5-1 | TGCGCCAGCAGCTTGGATTCCCCGAACACCGGGGAGCCGTTTTTT | CASSLDSPNTGEPFF
. | TRBJ2-3 | few | TRBV20-1 | TGCGGTTCCGTGTCCACAGATACGCAGTATTTT | CGSVSTDTQYF
. | TRBJ2-7 | . | TRBV6-1 | TGTGCCAGCAGTGCCGATGAAGACGAGCAGTACTTC | CASSADEDEQYF
. | TRBJ1-5 | many | TRBV6-1 | TGTGCCAGCAGTGAAGGTTGGGGTGTGGATCAGCCCCAGCATTTT | CASSEGWGVDQPQHF
. | TRBJ1-5 | many | TRBV28 | TGTGCCAGCAGTCTGGGCCCTTGGCAGCCCCAGCATTTT | CASSLGPWQPQHF
TRBD1 | TRBJ2-7 | . | TRBV18 | TGTGCCAGCTCGGGGACAGGGCCAGTCGAGCAGTACTTC | CASSGTGPVEQYF
TRBD1 | TRBJ1-2 | many | TRBV11-2 | TGTGCCAGCAGCTTAGAGGACAGGGGAAACTATGGCTACACCTTC | CASSLEDRGNYGYTF
TRBD1 | TRBJ1-1 | many | TRBV28 | TGTGCCAGCAGGGGACAGGAAGCTTTCTTT | CASRGQEAFF
TRBD2 | TRBJ2-6 | many | TRBV7-2 | TGTGCCAGCAGCTTAGGGGGAGGGCGTCGTGGGAGCTCTGGGGCCAACGTCCTGACTTTC | CASSLGGGRRGSSGANVLTF
TRBD1 | TRBJ2-7 | few | TRBV5-1 | TGCGCCAGCAGCCTCGGGACAGGCGGAGGGAACGAGCAGTACTTC | CASSLGTGGGNEQYF
TRBD1 | TRBJ1-2 | . | TRBV5-1 | TGCGCCAGCAGCTTGGACGGACAGGGTGCCTATGGCTACACCTTC | CASSLDGQGAYGYTF
. | TRBJ2-6 | few | TRBV13 | TGTGCCAGCAGCTTAAACCAGGGGCGCCACTCTGGGGCCAACGTCCTGACTTTC | CASSLNQGRHSGANVLTF
. | TRBJ1-1 | . | TRBV18 | TGTGCCAGCTCACCTGCGAGGGGGGGACCCACTGAAGCTTTCTTT | CASSPARGGPTEAFF
TRBD1 | TRBJ2-4 | many | TRBV3-1 | TGTGCCAGCAGCCAAGAGGATCGGGACAGACAGTACTTC | CASSQEDRDRQYF
TRBD1 | TRBJ1-2 | . | TRBV7-9 | TGTGCCAGCAACTTGATCGGGACAGGGGGATTCTATGGCTACACCTTC | CASNLIGTGGFYGYTF
. | TRBJ2-2 | many | TRBV28 | TGTGCCAGCAGTTTATTGGGTTCGATCTCGAACACCGGGGAGCTGTTTTTT | CASSLLGSISNTGELFF
. | TRBJ1-2 | many | TRBV29-1 | TGCAGCGTTGCAGAGGGTAGATCCGGCTACACCTTC | CSVAEGRSGYTF
. | TRBJ1-2 | few | TRBV4-2 | TGTGCCAGCAGCCAAGATTATAATGGCTACACCTTC | CASSQDYNGYTF
. | TRBJ2-5 | . | TRBV11-3 | TGTGCCAGCAGCTTGCGAGAGGGACTCTCGTACCAAGAGACCCAGTACTTC | CASSLREGLSYQETQYF
. | TRBJ2-2 | . | TRBV5-1 | TGCGCCAGCAGCTTGGCGCCAGCCATATCGAAGGGGACCGGGGAGCTGTTTTTT | CASSLAPAISKGTGELFF
. | TRBJ1-4 | many | TRBV28 | TGTGCCAGCAGACACGGGGCGGCACGACGGGAAAAACTGTTTTTT | CASRHGAARREKLFF
. | TRBJ2-7 | . | TRBV19 | TGTGCCACCAGTCCGTTAACAGGTGCCGCGATCATCTACGAGCAGTACTTC | CATSPLTGAAIIYEQYF
TRBD1 | TRBJ2-5 | many | TRBV2 | TGTGCCAGCATTGTTGGACAGGGATACCAAGAGACCCAGTACTTC | CASIVGQGYQETQYF
. | TRBJ1-2 | . | TRBV4-1 | TGCGCCAGCAGCCAGGAGGTGAGGGCGCTTGGAGAAGACTATGGCTACACCTTC | CASSQEVRALGEDYGYTF
. | TRBJ2-2 | many | TRBV2 | TGTGCCAGCAATGGCGCGACGAACACCGGGGAGCTGTTTTTT | CASNGATNTGELFF
TRBD2 | TRBJ2-5 | . | TRBV5-4 | TGTGCCAGCACACCCGGACTAGCGGGACAGGAGACCCAGTACTTC | CASTPGLAGQETQYF
. | TRBJ2-1 | few | TRBV28 | TGTGCCAGCCGCCGTTTCTCCGGTAATGAGCAGTTCTTC | CASRRFSGNEQFF
. | TRBJ1-4 | . | TRBV7-9 | TGTGCCAGCAGCCCGGCCGGGGTATTGACTAATGAAAAACTGTTTTTT | CASSPAGVLTNEKLFF
. | TRBJ1-2 | many | TRBV27 | TGTGCCAGCAGTTTATTACAGGGTTCCCATGGCTACACCTTC | CASSLLQGSHGYTF
. | TRBJ2-7 | once | TRBV5-1 | TGCGCCAGCAGCCCCTACGACAGCCGAACCTACGAGCAGTACTTC | CASSPYDSRTYEQYF
. | TRBJ1-1 | many | TRBV7-9 | TGTGCCAGCAGTTTACCGGGACAGAACACTGAAGCTTTCTTT | CASSLPGQNTEAFF
. | TRBJ1-2 | . | TRBV19 | TGTGCCAGTAAGGCCCGATCTAACTATGGCTACACCTTC | CASKARSNYGYTF
TRBD1 | TRBJ1-1 | many | TRBV6-5 | TGTGCCAGCAGTTACACCCCTGAGGGAGCAGGGGGCATCACTGAAGCTTTCTTT | CASSYTPEGAGGITEAFF
. | TRBJ2-5 | many | TRBV28 | TGTGCCAGCAGTTTGATGGGCAGGGAAGAGACCCAGTACTTC | CASSLMGREETQYF
. | TRBJ2-1 | few | TRBV7-3 | TGTGCCAGCAGCCCGTTCGGAGAGGACACGGCCTACAATGAGCAGTTCTTC | CASSPFGEDTAYNEQFF
TRBD2 | TRBJ2-2 | . | TRBV11-3 | TGTGCCAGCAGCGCAACTAGCGGGCTGAACACCGGGGAGCTGTTTTTT | CASSATSGLNTGELFF
TRBD1 | TRBJ1-1 | few | TRBV7-9 | TGTGCCAGCATCCTTGGTACGGGACAGGGGGCGTCTGAAGCTTTCTTT | CASILGTGQGASEAFF
. | TRBJ1-4 | many | TRBV12-3/TRBV12-4 | TGTGCCAGCAGCCAGACAGAAAAACTGTTTTTT | CASSQTEKLFF
TRBD2 | TRBJ2-3 | . | TRBV24-1 | TGTGCCACCAGTGGGACTAGCGGCACAGATACGCAGTATTTT | CATSGTSGTDTQYF
. | TRBJ2-7 | many | TRBV10-1 | TGCGCCAGCAGTGGAATACAGACAGGAAAATTGCACGAGCAGTACTTC | CASSGIQTGKLHEQYF
TRBD1 | TRBJ2-7 | few | TRBV15 | TGTGCCACCAGCAGGGTCGGACAGGGGGCCTACGAGCAGTACTTC | CATSRVGQGAYEQYF
TRBD1 | TRBJ1-5 | few | TRBV7-8 | TGTGCCAGCAGCTTAGCGCGGGCAGGGGGCGAGGTGCCCCAGCATTTT | CASSLARAGGEVPQHF